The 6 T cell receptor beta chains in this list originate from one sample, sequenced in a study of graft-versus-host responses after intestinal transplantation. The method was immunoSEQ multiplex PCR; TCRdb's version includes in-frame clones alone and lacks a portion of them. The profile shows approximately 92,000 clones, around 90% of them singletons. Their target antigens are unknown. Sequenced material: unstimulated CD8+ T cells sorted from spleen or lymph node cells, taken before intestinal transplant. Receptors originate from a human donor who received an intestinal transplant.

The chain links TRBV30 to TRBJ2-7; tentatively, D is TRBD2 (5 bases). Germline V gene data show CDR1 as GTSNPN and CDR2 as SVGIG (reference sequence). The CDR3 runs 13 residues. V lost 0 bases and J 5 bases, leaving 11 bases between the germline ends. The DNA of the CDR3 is TGTGCCTGGAGTGTACAGTGGGAGAACGAGCAGTACTTC. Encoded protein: CAWSVQWENEQYF.

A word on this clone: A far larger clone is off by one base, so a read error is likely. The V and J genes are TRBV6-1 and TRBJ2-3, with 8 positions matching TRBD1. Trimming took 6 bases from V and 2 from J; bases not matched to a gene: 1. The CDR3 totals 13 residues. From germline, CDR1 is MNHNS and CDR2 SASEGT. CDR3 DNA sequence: TGTGCCAGCAGGGACAGGGACACAGATACGCAGTATTTT. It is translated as CASRDRDTDTQYF.

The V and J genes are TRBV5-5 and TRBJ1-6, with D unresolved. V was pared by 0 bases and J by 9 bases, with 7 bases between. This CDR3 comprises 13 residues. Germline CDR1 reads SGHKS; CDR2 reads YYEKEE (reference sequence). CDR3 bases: TGTGCCAGCAGCTTGGGCATCGGTTCACCCCTCCACTTT. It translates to CASSLGIGSPLHF.

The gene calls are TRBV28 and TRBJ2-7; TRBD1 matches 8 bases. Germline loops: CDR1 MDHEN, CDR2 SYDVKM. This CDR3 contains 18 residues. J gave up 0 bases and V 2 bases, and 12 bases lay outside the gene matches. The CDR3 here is CASSLPSNPGQDSYEQYF. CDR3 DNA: TGTGCCAGCAGTTTACCGTCAAACCCGGGACAGGACTCCTACGAGCAGTACTTC.

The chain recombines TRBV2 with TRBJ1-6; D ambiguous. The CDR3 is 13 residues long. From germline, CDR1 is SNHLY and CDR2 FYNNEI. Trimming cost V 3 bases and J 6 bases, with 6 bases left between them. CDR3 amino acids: CASSDDGNSPLHF. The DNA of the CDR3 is TGTGCCAGCAGTGATGACGGTAATTCACCCCTCCACTTT.

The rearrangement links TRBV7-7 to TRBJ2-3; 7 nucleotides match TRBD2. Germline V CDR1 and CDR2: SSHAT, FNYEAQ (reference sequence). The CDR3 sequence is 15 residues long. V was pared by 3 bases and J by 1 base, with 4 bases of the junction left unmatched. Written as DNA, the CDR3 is TGTGCCAGCAGCTTCGGTACTAGCGGCACAGATACGCAGTATTTT. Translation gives CASSFGTSGTDTQYF.